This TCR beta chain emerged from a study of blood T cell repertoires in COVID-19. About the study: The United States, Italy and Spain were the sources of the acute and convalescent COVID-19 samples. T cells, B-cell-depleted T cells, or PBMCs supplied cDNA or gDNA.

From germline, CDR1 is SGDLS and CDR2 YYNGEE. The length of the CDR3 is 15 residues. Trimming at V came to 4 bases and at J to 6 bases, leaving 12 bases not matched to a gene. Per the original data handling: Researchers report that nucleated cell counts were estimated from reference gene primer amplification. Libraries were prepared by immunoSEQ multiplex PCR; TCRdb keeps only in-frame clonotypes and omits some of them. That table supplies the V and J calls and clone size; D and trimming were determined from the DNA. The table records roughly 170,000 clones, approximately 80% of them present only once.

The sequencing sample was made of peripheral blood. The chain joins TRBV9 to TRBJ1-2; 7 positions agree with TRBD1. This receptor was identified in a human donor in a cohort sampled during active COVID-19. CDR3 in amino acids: CASSTRQGIGDGYTF. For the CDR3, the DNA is TGTGCCAGCAGCACCCGACAGGGAATAGGGGATGGCTACACCTTC.